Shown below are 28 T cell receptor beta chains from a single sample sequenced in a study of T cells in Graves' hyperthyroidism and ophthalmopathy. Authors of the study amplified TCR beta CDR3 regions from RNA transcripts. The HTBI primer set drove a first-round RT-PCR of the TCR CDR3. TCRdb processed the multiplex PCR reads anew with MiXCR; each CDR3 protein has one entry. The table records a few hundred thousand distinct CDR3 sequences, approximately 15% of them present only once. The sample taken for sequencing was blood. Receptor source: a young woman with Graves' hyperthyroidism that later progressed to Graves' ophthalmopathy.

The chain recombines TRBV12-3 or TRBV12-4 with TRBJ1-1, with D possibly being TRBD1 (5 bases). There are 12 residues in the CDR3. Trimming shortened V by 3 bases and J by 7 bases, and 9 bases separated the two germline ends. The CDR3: CASSLGGIEAFF. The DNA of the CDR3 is TGTGCCAGCAGTTTGGGGGGGATTGAAGCTTTCTTT.

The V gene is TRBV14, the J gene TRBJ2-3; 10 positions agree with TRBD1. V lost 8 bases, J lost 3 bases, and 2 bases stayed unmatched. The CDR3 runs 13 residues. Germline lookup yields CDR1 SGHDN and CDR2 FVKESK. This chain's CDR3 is CASGQGGTDTQYF. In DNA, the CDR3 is TGTGCCAGCGGACAGGGGGGTACAGATACGCAGTATTTT.

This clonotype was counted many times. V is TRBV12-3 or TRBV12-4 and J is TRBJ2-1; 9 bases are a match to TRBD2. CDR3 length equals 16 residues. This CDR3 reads CATSRLSGRDYNEQFF. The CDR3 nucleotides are TGTGCTACGTCCCGTCTTAGCGGGAGAGATTACAATGAGCAGTTCTTC.

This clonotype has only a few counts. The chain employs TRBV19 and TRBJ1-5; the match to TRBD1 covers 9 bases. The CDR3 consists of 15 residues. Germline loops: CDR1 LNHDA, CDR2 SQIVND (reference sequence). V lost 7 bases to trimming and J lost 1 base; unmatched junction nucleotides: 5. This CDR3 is CASMDRGGSNQPQHF. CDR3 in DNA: TGTGCCAGTATGGACAGGGGCGGGAGCAATCAGCCCCAGCATTTT.

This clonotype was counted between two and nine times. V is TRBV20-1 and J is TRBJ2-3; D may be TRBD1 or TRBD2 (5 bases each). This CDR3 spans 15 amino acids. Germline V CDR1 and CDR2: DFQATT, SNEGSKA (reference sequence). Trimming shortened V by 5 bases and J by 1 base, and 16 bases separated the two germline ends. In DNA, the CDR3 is TGCAGTGCTTACCCCGGGGCAGCCCGCACAGATACGCAGTATTTT. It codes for CSAYPGAARTDTQYF.

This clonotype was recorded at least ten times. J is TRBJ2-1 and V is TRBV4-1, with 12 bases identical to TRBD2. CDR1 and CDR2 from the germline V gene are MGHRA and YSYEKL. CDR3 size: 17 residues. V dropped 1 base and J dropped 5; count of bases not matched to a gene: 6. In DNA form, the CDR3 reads TGCGCCAGCAGCCAAGCGAGACTAGCGGGAGAAGACAATGAGCAGTTCTTC. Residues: CASSQARLAGEDNEQFF.

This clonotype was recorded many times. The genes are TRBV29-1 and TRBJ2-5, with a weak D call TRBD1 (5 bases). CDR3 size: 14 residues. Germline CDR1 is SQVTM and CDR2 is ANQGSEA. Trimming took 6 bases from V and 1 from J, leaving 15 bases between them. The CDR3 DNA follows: TGCAGCGTAGGGGCCAGGCTCACCCAAGAGACCCAGTACTTC. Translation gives CSVGARLTQETQYF. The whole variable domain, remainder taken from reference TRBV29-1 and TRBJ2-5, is SAVISQKPSRDICQRGTSLTIQCQVDSQVTMMFWYRQQPGQSLTLIATANQGSEATYESGFVIDKFPISRPNLTFSTLTVSNMSPEDSSIYLCSVGARLTQETQYFGPGTRLLVL.

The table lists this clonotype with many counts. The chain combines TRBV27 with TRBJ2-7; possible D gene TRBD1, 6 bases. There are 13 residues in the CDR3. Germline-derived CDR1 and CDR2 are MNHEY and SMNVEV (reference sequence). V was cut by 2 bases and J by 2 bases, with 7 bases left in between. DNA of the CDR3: TGTGCCAGCAGTTTAAAGGGGGCCTACGAGCAGTACTTC. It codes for CASSLKGAYEQYF.

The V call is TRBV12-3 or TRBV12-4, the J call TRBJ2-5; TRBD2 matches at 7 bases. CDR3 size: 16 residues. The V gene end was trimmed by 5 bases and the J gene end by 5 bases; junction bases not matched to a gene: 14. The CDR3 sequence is CASSPSPGGTWETQYF. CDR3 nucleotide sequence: TGTGCCAGCAGTCCCTCCCCGGGGGGAACCTGGGAGACCCAGTACTTC.

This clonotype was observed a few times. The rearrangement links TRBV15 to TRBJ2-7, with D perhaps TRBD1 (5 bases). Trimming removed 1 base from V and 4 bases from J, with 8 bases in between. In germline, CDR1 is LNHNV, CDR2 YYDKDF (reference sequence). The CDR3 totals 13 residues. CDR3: CATSRASGYEQYF. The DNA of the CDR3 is TGTGCCACCAGCAGAGCATCAGGGTACGAGCAGTACTTC.

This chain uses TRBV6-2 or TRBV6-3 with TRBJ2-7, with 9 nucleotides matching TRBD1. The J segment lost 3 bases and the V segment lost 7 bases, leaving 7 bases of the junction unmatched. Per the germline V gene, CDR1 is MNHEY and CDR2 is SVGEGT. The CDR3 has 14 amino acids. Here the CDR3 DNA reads TGTGCCAGCAATTTCCCGGGACAGGGCTACGAGCAGTACTTC. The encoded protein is CASNFPGQGYEQYF.

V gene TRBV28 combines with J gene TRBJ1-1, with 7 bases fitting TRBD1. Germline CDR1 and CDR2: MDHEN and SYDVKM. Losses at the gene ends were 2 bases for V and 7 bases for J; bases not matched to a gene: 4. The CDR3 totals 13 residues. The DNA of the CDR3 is TGTGCCAGCAGTTTACAGGGGGTGCATGAAGCTTTCTTT. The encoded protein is CASSLQGVHEAFF.

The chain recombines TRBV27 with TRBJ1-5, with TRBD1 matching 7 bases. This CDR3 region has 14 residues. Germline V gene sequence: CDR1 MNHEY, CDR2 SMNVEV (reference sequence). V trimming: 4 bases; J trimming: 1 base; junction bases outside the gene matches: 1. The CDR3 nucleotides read TGTGCCAGCAGTTGGGGACAGAGCAATCAGCCCCAGCATTTT. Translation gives CASSWGQSNQPQHF.

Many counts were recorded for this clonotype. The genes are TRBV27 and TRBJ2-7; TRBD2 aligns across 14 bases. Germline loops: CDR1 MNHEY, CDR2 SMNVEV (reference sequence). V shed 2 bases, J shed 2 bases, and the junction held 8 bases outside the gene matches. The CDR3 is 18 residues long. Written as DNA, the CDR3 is TGTGCCAGCAGTTTAGGGACTAGCGGGAGTTTCGGCACCTACGAGCAGTACTTC. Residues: CASSLGTSGSFGTYEQYF.

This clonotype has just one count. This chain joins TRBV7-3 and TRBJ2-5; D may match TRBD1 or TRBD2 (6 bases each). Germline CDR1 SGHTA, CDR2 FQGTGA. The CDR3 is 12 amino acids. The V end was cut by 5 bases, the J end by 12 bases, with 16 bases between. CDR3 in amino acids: CASSPPGDTEYF. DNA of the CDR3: TGTGCCAGCAGCCCGCCGGGGGACACCGAGTACTTC. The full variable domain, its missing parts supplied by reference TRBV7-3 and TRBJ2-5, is GAGVSQTPSNKVTEKGKYVELRCDPISGHTALYWYRQSLGQGPEFLIYFQGTGAADDSGLPNDRFFAVRPEGSVSTLKIQRTERGDSAVYLCASSPPGDTEYFGPGTRLLVL.

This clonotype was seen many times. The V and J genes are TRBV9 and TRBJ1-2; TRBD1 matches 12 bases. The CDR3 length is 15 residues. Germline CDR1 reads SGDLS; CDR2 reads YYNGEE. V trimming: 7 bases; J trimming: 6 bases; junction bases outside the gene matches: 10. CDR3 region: CASGEMGTGGDGYTF. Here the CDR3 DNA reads TGTGCCAGCGGGGAAATGGGGACAGGGGGCGATGGCTACACCTTC.

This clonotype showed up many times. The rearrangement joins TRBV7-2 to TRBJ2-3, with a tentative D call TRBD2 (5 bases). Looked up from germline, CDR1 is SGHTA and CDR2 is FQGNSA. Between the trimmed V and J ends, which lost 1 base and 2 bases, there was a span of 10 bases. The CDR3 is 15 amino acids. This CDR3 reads CASSLDGKNTDTQYF. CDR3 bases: TGTGCCAGCAGCTTAGACGGGAAGAACACAGATACGCAGTATTTT.

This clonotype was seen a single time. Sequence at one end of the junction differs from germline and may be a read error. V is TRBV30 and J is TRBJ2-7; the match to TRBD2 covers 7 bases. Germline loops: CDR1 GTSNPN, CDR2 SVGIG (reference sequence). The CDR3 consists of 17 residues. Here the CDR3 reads CTWSVSWGRVRVDEQYF. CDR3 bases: TGTACCTGGAGTGTAAGTTGGGGGAGGGTAAGAGTCGACGAGCAGTACTTC.

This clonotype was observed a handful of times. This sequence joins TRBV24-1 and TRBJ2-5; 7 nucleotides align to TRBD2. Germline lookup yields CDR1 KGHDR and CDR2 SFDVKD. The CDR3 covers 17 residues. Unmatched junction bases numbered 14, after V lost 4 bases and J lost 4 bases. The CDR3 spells CATSDPRLAGERETQYF. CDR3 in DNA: TGTGCCACCAGTGACCCCCGACTCGCGGGGGAGAGAGAGACCCAGTACTTC.

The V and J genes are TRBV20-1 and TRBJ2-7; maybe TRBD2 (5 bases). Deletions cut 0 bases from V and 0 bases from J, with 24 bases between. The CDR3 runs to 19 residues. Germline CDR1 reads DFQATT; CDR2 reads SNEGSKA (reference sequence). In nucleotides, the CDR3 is TGCAGTGCTAGAGATCGAGGGCTAGTTTCTTCTCCGAGCTCCTACGAGCAGTACTTC. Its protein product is CSARDRGLVSSPSSYEQYF.

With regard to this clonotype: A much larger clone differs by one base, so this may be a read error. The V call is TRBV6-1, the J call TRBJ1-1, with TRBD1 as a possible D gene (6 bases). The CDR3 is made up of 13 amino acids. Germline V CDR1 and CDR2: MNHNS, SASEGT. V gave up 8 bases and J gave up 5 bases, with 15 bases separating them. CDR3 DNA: TGTGCCAGCGGCAAACAGGGAAGGACTGAAGCTTTCTTT. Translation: CASGKQGRTEAFF.

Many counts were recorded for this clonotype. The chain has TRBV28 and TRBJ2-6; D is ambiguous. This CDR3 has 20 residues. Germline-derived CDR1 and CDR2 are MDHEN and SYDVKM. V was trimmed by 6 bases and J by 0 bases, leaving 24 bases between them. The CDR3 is CASRMGIRHSLYSGANVLTF. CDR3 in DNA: TGTGCCAGCAGGATGGGAATTAGGCACAGCCTCTACTCTGGGGCCAACGTCCTGACTTTC.

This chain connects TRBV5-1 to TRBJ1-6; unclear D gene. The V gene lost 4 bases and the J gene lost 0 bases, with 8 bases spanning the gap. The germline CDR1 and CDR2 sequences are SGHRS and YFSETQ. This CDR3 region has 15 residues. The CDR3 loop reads CASSPGSSYNSPLHF. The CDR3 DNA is TGCGCCAGCAGCCCGGGAAGCTCCTATAATTCACCCCTCCACTTT.

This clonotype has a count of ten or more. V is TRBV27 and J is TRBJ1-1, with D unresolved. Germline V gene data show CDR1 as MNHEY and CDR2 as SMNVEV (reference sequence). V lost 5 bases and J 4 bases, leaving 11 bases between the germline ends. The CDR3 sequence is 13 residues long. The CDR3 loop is CASSEAGATEAFF. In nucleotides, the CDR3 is TGTGCCAGCAGTGAAGCGGGCGCCACTGAAGCTTTCTTT.

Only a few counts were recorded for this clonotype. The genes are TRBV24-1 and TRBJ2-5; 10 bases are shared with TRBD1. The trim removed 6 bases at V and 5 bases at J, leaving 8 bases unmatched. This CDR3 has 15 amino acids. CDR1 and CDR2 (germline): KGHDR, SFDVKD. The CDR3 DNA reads TGTGCCACCAGTCAGGCGACAGGGGGCTGGGAGACCCAGTACTTC. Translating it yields CATSQATGGWETQYF.

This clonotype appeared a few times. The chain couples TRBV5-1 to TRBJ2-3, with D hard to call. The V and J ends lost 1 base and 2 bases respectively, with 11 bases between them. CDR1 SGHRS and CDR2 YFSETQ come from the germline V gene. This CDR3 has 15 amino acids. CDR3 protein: CASSLILESTDTQYF. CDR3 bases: TGCGCCAGCAGCTTGATTCTAGAATCCACAGATACGCAGTATTTT.

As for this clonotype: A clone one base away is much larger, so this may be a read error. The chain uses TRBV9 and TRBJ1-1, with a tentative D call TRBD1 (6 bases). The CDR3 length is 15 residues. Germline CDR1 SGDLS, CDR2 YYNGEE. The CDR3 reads CASSAETGQNTKAFF. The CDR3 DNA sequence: TGTGCCAGCAGCGCCGAGACAGGTCAGAACACTAAAGCTTTCTTT.

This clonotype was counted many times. CDR3 loop: CASSWANYQPQHF. The CDR3 nucleotides read TGTGCCAGCAGTTGGGCAAATTATCAGCCCCAGCATTTT. This chain joins TRBV12-3 or TRBV12-4 and TRBJ1-5, with D unclear. CDR3 length: 13 amino acids. V lost 4 bases and J lost 5, with 9 bases in between.